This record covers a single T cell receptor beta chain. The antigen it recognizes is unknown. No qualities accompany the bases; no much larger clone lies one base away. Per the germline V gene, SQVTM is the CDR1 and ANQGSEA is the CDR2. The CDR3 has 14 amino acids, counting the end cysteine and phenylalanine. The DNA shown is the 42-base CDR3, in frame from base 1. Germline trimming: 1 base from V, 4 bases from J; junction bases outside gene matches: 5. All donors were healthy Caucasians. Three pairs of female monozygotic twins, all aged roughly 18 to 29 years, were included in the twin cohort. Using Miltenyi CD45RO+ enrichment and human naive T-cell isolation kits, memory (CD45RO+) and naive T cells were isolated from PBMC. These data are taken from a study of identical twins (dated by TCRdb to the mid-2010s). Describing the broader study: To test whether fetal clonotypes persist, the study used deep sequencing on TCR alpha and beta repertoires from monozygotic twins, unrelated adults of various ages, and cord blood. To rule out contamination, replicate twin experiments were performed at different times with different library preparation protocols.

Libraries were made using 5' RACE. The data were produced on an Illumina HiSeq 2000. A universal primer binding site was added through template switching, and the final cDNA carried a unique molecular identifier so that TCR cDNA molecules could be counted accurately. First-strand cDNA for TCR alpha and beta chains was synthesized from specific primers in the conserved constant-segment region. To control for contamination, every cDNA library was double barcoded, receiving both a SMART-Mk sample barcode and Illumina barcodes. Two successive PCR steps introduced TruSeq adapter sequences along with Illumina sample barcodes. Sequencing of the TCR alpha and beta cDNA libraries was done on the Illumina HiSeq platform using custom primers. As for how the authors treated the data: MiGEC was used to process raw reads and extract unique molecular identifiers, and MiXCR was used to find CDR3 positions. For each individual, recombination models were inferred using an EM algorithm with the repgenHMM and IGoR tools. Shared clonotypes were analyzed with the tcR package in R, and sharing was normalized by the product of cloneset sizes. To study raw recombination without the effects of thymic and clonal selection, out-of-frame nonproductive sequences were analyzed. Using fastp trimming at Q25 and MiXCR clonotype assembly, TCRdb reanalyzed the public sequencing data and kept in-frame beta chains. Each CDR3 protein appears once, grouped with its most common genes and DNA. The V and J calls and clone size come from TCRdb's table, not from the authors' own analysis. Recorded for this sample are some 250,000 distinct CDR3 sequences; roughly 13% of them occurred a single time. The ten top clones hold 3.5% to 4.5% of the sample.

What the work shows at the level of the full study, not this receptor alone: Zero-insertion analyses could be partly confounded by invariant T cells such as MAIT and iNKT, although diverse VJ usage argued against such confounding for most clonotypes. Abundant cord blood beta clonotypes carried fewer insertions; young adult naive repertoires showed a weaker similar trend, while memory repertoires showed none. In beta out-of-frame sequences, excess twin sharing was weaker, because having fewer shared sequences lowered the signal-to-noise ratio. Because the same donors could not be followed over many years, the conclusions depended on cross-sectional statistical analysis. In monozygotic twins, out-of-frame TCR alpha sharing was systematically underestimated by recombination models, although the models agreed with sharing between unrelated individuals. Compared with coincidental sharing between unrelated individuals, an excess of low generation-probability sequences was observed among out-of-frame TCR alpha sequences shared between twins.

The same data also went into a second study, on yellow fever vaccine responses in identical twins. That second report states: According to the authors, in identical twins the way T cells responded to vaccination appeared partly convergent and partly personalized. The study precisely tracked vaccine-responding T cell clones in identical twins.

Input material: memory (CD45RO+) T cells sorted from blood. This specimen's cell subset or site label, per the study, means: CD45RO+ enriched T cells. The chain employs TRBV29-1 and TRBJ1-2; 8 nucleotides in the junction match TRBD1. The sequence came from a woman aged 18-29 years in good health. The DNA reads TGCAGCGTTGAAGCGGGGGACAGGCTCTATGGCTACACCTTC. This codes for CSVEAGDRLYGYTF.